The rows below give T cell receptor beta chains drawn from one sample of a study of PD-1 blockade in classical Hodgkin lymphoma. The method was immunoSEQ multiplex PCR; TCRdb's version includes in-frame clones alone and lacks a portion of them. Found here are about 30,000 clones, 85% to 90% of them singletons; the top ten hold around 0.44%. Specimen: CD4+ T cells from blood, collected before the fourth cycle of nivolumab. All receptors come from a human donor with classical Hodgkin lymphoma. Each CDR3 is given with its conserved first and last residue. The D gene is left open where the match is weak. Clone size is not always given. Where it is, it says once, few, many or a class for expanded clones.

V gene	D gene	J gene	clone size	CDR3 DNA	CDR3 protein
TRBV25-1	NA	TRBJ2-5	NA	TGTGCCAGCAGTGAAAAGCGGTGGTACCAAGAGACCCAGTACTTC	CASSEKRWYQETQYF
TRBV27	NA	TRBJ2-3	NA	TGTGCCAGCAGTTTCGGGAGCACAGATACGCAGTATTTT	CASSFGSTDTQYF
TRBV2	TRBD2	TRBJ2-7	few	TGTGCCAGTAGAGGGGGCTTTAGCGGGAGCTCCTACGAGCAGTACTTC	CASRGGFSGSSYEQYF
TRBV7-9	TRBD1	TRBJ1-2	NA	TGTGCCAGCAGCCCCGGACAGGGGGAAAGTGGCTACACCTTC	CASSPGQGESGYTF
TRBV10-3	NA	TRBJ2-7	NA	TGTGCCATCAGTGGGGGACTTAGACTAGACCCCTACGAGCAGTACTTC	CAISGGLRLDPYEQYF
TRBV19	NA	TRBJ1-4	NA	TGTGCCAGTAGTCCCCACAGAACAACTAATGAAAAACTGTTTTTT	CASSPHRTTNEKLFF
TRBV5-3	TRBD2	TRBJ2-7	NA	TGTGCCAGAAGCTTGGCCGGGACTAGCGGTCCATCCTACGAGCAGTACTTC	CARSLAGTSGPSYEQYF
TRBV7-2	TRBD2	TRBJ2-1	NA	TGTGCCAGCAGCTTCGTCGGGAGGGTTTACAATGAGCAGTTCTTC	CASSFVGRVYNEQFF
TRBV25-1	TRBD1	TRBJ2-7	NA	TGTGCCAGCGGGGACAGCTCCTACGAGCAGTACTTC	CASGDSSYEQYF
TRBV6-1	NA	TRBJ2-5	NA	TGTGCCAGCAGTGAGGCAGCACGGGAGACCCAGTACTTC	CASSEAARETQYF
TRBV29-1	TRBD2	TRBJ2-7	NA	TGCAGCGCCCTTAGCGGGAGTCTTTCCGTCGGTCAGTACTTC	CSALSGSLSVGQYF
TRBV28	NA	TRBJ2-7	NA	TGTGCCACCTGCTCTGGCAGCCTTCCCTACGAGCAGTACTTC	CATCSGSLPYEQYF
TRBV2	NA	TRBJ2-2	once	TGTGCCGGCGGGTTGGGCGGGGAGCTGTTTTTT	CAGGLGGELFF
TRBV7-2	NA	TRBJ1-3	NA	TGTGCCAGCAGCTCCGGGAACCCCGGGAACGCCATATATTTT	CASSSGNPGNAIYF
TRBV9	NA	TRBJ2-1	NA	TGTGCCAGCAGCGTAGTTGCCAATGAGCAGTTCTTC	CASSVVANEQFF
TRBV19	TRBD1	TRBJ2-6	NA	TGTGCCAGTAGTTCTACAGGGGCAGGGGCCAACGTCCTGACTTTC	CASSSTGAGANVLTF
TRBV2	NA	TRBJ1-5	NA	TGTGCCAGCAGGACAGAGAATAATCAGCCCCAGCATTTT	CASRTENNQPQHF
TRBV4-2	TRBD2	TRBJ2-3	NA	TGTGCCAGCAGCCAAAGGCTAGCGGGGGGGAAAAGCACAGATACGCAGTATTTT	CASSQRLAGGKSTDTQYF
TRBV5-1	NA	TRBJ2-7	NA	TGCGCCAGCAGCTTCGTCGAGGGGTCCTACGAGCAGTACTTC	CASSFVEGSYEQYF
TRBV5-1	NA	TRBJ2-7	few	TGCGCCAGCAGCTTGGGCAGGGCCTACGAGCAGTACTTC	CASSLGRAYEQYF
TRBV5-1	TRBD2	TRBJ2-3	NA	TGCGCCAGCAGCTCAATAGCGGGGGCGGGCACAGATACGCAGTATTTT	CASSSIAGAGTDTQYF
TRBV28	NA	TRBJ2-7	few	TGTGCCAGCAGTCCAGGGTACGAGCAGTACTTC	CASSPGYEQYF
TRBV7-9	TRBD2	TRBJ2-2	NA	TGTGCCAGCAGCCTAGCGGGAGGGCGGACCGGGGAGCTGTTTTTT	CASSLAGGRTGELFF
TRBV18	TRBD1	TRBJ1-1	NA	TGTGCCAGCTCACAGGACAGGGGTCAGGAGGCTTTCTTT	CASSQDRGQEAFF
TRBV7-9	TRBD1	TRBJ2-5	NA	TGTGCCAGCAGCTACCGGGACAGGTTTGGGGAGACCCAGTACTTC	CASSYRDRFGETQYF
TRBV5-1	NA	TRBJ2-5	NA	TGCGCCAGCAGCTACCGGGACTTAGAAACGCAAGAGACCCAGTACTTC	CASSYRDLETQETQYF
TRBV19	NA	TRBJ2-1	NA	TGTGCCAGTAGAAGAGGTCAGTATTACAATGAGCAGTTCTTC	CASRRGQYYNEQFF
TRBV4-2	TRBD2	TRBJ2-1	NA	TGTGCCAGCAGCCAAAACAGCGGGGGGACCACAAACAATGAGCAGTTCTTC	CASSQNSGGTTNNEQFF
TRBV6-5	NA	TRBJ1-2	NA	TGTGCCAGCAGTTCCTTGACGGTAAACTATGGCTACACCTTC	CASSSLTVNYGYTF
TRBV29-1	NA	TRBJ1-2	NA	TGCAGCGTTGAAGGAAACCCCGGCTCATATGGCTACACCTTC	CSVEGNPGSYGYTF
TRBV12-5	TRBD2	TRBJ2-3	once	TGTGCTAGTGGTTTTGGGCGGGAGGGAGATACGCAGTATTTT	CASGFGREGDTQYF
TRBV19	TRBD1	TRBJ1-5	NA	TGTGCCAGTAGTGACAGGGGTCTGGATCAGCCCCAGCATTTT	CASSDRGLDQPQHF
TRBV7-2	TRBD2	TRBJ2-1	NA	TGTGCCAGCAGCTTAGTAGCGGGGGCCTACAATGAGCAGTTCTTC	CASSLVAGAYNEQFF
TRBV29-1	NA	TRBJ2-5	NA	TGCAGCGTTGAAGATCATCTCAGGCCTGGGGAGACCCAGTACTTC	CSVEDHLRPGETQYF
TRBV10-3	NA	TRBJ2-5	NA	TGTGCCATCAGTGAGACCCCAAGGACCCAGTACTTC	CAISETPRTQYF
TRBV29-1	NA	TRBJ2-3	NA	TGCAGCGTGGGCGGAAGGACCACAGATACGCAGTATTTT	CSVGGRTTDTQYF
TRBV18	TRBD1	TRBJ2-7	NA	TGTGCCAGCTCACCAAGACAGGGTAATGGCTACGAGCAGTACTTC	CASSPRQGNGYEQYF
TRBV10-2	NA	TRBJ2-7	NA	TGCGCCAGCAGGAGAACGACAGGTGCCTACGTTTACGAGCAGTACTTC	CASRRTTGAYVYEQYF
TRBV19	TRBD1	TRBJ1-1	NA	TGTGCCAGTAGCCGGGACAGGGGGAACACTGAAGCTTTCTTT	CASSRDRGNTEAFF
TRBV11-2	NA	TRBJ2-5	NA	TGTGCCAGCAGCCTTGGGGCCGAGACCCAGTACTTC	CASSLGAETQYF
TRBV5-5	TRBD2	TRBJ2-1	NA	TGTGCCAGCAGCCGGACTAGTATCCATGAGCAGTTCTTC	CASSRTSIHEQFF
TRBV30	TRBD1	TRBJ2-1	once	TGTGCCTGGAGGCGGGACAGGGGGAATGAGCAGTTCTTC	CAWRRDRGNEQFF
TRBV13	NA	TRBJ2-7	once	TGTGCCAGCAGCTTACGGGACTCACTTTGGGGGGAGCAGTACTTC	CASSLRDSLWGEQYF
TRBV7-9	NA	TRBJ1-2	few	TGTGCCAGCAGCTTCGCGGGGAGATCGGGCTACACCTTC	CASSFAGRSGYTF
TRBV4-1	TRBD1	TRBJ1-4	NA	TGCGCCAGCAGCCAAAGCGGGACAGCCCATGAAAAACTGTTTTTT	CASSQSGTAHEKLFF
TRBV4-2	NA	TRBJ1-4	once	TGTGCCAGCAGCCAGAGGGGATTTTCGGATGAAAAACTGTTTTTT	CASSQRGFSDEKLFF
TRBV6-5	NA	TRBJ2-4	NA	TGTGCCAGCAGTACGGGGGATCGTGCCAAAAACATTCAGTACTTC	CASSTGDRAKNIQYF
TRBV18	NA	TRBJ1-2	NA	TGTGCCAGCTCACCCACGGGGTTAGTAGACTATGGCTACACCTTC	CASSPTGLVDYGYTF
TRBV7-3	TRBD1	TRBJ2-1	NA	TGTGCCAGCAGCTCCAAGGGGAAGGGGGCAGATAGGTCCTACAATGAGCAGTTCTTC	CASSSKGKGADRSYNEQFF
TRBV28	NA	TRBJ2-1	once	TGTGGGGCCAGGTCCTACAATGAGCAGTTCTTC	CGARSYNEQFF
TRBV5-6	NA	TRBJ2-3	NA	TGTGCCAGCAGCTTAGGTAGCGGATTCACAGATACGCAGTATTTT	CASSLGSGFTDTQYF
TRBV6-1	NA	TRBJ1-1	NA	TGTGCCAGCAGTCATCTAGGGTACGCTGAAGCTTTCTTT	CASSHLGYAEAFF
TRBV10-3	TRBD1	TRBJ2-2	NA	TGTGCCATCAGTGAGTCGGGACAGACGAACACCGGGGAGCTGTTTTTT	CAISESGQTNTGELFF
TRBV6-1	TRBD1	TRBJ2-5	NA	TGTGCCAGCAGTGACCGGGACAGGGCTTGGGAGACCCAGTACTTC	CASSDRDRAWETQYF
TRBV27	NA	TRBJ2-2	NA	TGTGCCAGCAGTTTAGACAGGATCACCGGGGAGCTGTTTTTT	CASSLDRITGELFF